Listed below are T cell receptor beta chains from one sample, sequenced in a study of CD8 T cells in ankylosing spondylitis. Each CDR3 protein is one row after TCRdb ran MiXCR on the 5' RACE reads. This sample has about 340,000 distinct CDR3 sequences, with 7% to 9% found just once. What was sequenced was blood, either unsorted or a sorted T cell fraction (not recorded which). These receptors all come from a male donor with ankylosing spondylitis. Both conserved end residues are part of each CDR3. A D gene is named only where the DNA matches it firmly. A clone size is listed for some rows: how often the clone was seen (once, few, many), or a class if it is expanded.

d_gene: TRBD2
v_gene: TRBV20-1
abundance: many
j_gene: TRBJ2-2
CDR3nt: TGCAGTGCTAGTAGGGCTAGCGGGGATATTAACACCGGGGAGCTGTTTTTT
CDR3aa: CSASRASGDINTGELFF

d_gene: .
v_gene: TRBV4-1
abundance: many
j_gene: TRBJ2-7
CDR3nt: TGCGCCAGCAGCCGCGACGAATTCCCGGGAACCGACGAGCAGTACTTC
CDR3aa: CASSRDEFPGTDEQYF

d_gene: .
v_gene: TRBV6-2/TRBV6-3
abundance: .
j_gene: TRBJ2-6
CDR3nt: TGTGCCACGCGGAGGGCCAACGTCCTGACTTTC
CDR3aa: CATRRANVLTF

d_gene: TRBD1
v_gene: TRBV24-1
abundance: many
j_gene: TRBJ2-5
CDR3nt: TGTGCCACCAGTGATCCGGGACAGGGTCAAGAGACCCAGTACTTC
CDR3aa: CATSDPGQGQETQYF

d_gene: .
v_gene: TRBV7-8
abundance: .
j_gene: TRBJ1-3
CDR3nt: TGTGCCAGCAGCTTATCCAGCAAGGGGTATAGCTCTGGAAACACCATATATTTT
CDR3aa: CASSLSSKGYSSGNTIYF

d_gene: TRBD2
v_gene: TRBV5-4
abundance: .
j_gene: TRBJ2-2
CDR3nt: TGTGCCAGCAGCTCCAACCCCGGACTAGCGGGAGGGTGGGACACCGGGGAGCTGTTTTTT
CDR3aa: CASSSNPGLAGGWDTGELFF

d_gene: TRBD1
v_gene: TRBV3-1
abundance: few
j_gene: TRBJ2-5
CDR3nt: TGTGCCAGCAGCCGGACCCGGACAGGGGGCGAGGAGACCCAGTACTTC
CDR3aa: CASSRTRTGGEETQYF

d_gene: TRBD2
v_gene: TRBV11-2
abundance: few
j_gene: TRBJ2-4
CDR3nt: TGTGCCAGCAGCCCCGCTCTTCCTAGCGGGAGGGAGGGGCCCAAAAACATTCAGTACTTC
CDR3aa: CASSPALPSGREGPKNIQYF

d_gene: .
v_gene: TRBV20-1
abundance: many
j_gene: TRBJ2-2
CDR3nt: TGCAGTGCTAGAGACAGGGAACGAGGGGAGCTGTTTTTT
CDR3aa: CSARDRERGELFF

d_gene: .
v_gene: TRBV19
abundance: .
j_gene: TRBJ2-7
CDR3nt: TGTGCCAGTAGCCCGGGCGGGTACTCGGGCGAGCAGTACTTC
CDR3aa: CASSPGGYSGEQYF

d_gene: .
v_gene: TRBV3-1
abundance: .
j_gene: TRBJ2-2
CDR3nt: TGTGCCAGCAGCCCCCGGCCGGGGAACACCGGGGAGCTGTTTTTT
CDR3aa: CASSPRPGNTGELFF

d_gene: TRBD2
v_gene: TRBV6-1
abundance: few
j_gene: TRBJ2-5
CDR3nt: TGTGCCAGCACGACTAGCGGGAGTTGGGAGACCCAGTACTTC
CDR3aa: CASTTSGSWETQYF

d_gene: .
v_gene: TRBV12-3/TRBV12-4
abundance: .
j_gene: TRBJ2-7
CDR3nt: TGTGCCAGCAGACACCGGGACGGCGGCTACGAGCAGTACTTC
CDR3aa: CASRHRDGGYEQYF

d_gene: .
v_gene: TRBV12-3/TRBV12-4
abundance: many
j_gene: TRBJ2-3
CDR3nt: TGTGCCAGCACCCCCAGGGGGGGTTTAGTGCAGTATTTT
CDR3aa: CASTPRGGLVQYF

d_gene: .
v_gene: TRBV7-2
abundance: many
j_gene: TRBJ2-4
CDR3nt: TGTGCCAGCTTGGACTCTCAAAACATTCAGTACTTC
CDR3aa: CASLDSQNIQYF

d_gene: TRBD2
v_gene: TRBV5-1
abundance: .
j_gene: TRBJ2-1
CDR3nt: TGCGCCAGCAGCGAGGGACTAGCGGGAGTCGATGAGCAGTTCTTC
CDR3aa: CASSEGLAGVDEQFF

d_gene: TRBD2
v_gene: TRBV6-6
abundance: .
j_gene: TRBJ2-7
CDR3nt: TGTGCCAGCAGTTGGACTAGTCGAGAGCAGTACTTC
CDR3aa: CASSWTSREQYF

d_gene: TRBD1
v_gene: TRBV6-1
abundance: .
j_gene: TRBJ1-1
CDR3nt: TGTGCCAGCAGCTCAGGACAGGGTGGGTTCGAAGCTTTCTTT
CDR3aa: CASSSGQGGFEAFF

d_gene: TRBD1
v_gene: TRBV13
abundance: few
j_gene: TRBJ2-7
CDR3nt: TGTGCCAGCAGGGGGACAGGGACAACCTACGAGCAGTACTTC
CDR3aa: CASRGTGTTYEQYF

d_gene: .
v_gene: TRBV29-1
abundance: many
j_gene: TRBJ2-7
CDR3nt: TGCAGCGTTCACTGCCTTCAACCTACTGACGAGCAGTACTTC
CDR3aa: CSVHCLQPTDEQYF

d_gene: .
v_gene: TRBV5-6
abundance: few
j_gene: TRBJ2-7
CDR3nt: TGTGCCAGCAGCTTCACAGGAACCCTCCACGAGCAGTACTTC
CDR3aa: CASSFTGTLHEQYF

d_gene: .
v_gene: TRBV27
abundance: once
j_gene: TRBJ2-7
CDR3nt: TGTGCCAGCAGTCGAACAGGGTTCAGGGAGCAGTACTTC
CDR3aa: CASSRTGFREQYF

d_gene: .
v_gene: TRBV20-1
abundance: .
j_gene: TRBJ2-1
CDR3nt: TGCAGTGTCATGTACAATGAGCAGTTCTTC
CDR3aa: CSVMYNEQFF

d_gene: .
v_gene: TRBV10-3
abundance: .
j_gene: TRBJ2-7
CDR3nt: TGTGCCATCAGATCGGACAGGGAGGGATACGAGCAGTACTTC
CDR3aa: CAIRSDREGYEQYF

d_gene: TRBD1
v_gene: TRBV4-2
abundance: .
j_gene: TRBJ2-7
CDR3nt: TGTGCCAGCAGCCAAGCCCGGACAGGGGACTACTACGAGCAGTACTTC
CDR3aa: CASSQARTGDYYEQYF

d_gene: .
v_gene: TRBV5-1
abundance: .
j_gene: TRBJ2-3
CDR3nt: TGCGCCAGCAGCCCGGATTGGCACGATACGCAGTATTTT
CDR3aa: CASSPDWHDTQYF

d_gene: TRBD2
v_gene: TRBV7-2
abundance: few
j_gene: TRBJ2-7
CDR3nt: TGTGCCAGCAGCTTTACAGCGGGAGGGCCGTACGAGCAGTACTTC
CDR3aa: CASSFTAGGPYEQYF